Detailed here is one T cell receptor beta chain. The antigen is undetermined. The junction does not match germline at one end; this may be a read error. TCRdb recomputed calls from the 5' RACE reads with MiXCR, one row per CDR3 protein. The sample includes 600,000 to 700,000 distinct CDR3 sequences, 21% of them seen just once. These data come from a study of identical twins. Findings and limits, study-wide: Twins showed weaker excess sharing in their beta out-of-frame sequences. Possibly, invariant MAIT and iNKT cells partly confounded zero-insertion analyses.

This CDR3 region has 13 residues. Per the germline V gene, CDR1 is SEHNR and CDR2 is FQNEAQ (reference sequence). The data also belong to a second study, concerning T cells expressing NK-cell markers. That source notes: These clonotypes additionally ranked first within the CD3+CD56-NKG2C+ fraction of a handful of donors.

The sample comprised PBMCs. This sequence joins TRBV7-9 and TRBJ1-5, with D tentatively TRBD1 (5 bases). The sequence was obtained from a woman under 30 in good health. CDR3: CASSEAGGQSQHF. The CDR3 DNA sequence: TGTGCCAGCAGCGAAGCGGGGGGTCAGTCCCAGCATTTT.